This T cell receptor beta chain was identified during a study of post-analysis software for immune sequencing data. Overall study results and limits: Controls showed lower frequencies than patients for five TRBV segments, and TRBV5-6, TRBV5-1 and TRBV20-1 were among these. Batch-mates among the samples co-clustered strongly by F measure.

This CDR3 is built from 14 residues. The ends were cut back, 6 bases at V and 4 bases at J, with 13 bases in the middle. The germline gives CDR1 MNHEY, CDR2 SVGAGI. The authors incorporated unique molecular identifiers into the TCR beta cDNA libraries. One entry per CDR3 protein results from TCRdb running MiXCR on the PCR reads. The sample shows about 540,000 distinct CDR3 sequences, around a third of them seen only once. About this clonotype itself: Its antigen remains unknown.

The sample consisted of blood. The gene calls are TRBV6-5 and TRBJ2-1; possible D gene TRBD2, 5 bases. This TCR came from a girl between 2 and 17 years old with multiple sclerosis. CDR3 in DNA: TGTGCCAGCAGGCCCGGGAAGGGATACAATGAGCAGTTCTTC. Its protein is CASRPGKGYNEQFF.